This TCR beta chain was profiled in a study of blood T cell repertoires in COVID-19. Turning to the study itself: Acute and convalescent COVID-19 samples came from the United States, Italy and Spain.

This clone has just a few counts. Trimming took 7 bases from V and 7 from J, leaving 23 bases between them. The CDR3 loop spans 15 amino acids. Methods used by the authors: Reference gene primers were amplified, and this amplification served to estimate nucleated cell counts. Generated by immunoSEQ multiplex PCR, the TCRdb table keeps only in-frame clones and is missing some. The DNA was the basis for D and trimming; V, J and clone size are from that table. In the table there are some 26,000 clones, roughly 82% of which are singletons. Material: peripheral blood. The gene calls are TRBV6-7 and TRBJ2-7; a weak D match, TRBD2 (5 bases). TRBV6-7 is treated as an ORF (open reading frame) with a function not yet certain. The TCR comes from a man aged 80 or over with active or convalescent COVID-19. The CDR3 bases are TGTGCCAGCACTCCGGTTGGAGGTCCCCGCTCGGAGCAGTACTTC. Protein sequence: CASTPVGGPRSEQYF.